These T cell receptor beta chains were read from a single sample in a study of identical twins. A single record per CDR3 protein comes from TCRdb applying MiXCR to the 5' RACE reads. The data show 1.5 million to 2 million distinct CDR3 sequences, about 32% seen once. Sequenced material: cord blood. The origin of the receptors is a newborn girl in good health. Each CDR3 is given with its conserved first and last residue. The D gene is left open where the match is weak. A clone size is listed for some rows: how often the clone was seen (once, few, many), or a class if it is expanded.

TRBV5-1	-	TRBJ2-3	many	TGTGCCAGCTCTCTTGGACGGGGATCGGATACGCAGTATTTT	CASSLGRGSDTQYF
TRBV5-1	-	TRBJ2-7	few	TGCGCCAGCAGGACGGGGGCTGCGTCCTACGAGCAGTACTTC	CASRTGAASYEQYF
TRBV10-3	-	TRBJ2-1	-	TGTGCCATCAGTGAGTTAGTGGGGGATGAGCAGTTCTTC	CAISELVGDEQFF
TRBV4-2	-	TRBJ2-5	few	TGTGCCAGCAGCCCTACAACAATTGGACCCGACAATGAGCAGTACTTC	CASSPTTIGPDNEQYF
TRBV25-1	TRBD1	TRBJ1-6	-	TGTGCCAGCAGGGGGACAGGGCGGAATTCACCCCTCCACTTT	CASRGTGRNSPLHF
TRBV2	-	TRBJ2-4	many	TGTGCCAGCAGTGAATCGGGGCGTCAGTACTTC	CASSESGRQYF
TRBV2	-	TRBJ2-4	few	TGTGCCAGCAGTGAGGACACCAAAAACATTCAGTACTTC	CASSEDTKNIQYF
TRBV9	-	TRBJ1-2	few	TGTGCCAGCAGCCCCGAGGTCGGCACCTTC	CASSPEVGTF
TRBV4-1	TRBD2	TRBJ2-3	-	TGCGCCAGCAGATTCGGGACTAGCGGGGGGTGGACAGATACGCAGTATTTT	CASRFGTSGGWTDTQYF
TRBV12-3/TRBV12-4	TRBD1	TRBJ2-1	many	TGTGCCAGCAGTTTAGTCGGGACAGGGACCAATGAGCAGTTCTTC	CASSLVGTGTNEQFF
TRBV6-2/TRBV6-3	TRBD2	TRBJ2-3	-	TGTGCCAGCAGTCGATACGGAGCGGGAGGGGATACGCAGTATTTT	CASSRYGAGGDTQYF
TRBV7-2	-	TRBJ2-3	few	TGTGCCAGCAGCTTGGCAGGGGGGAATACGCAGTATTTT	CASSLAGGNTQYF
TRBV6-5	TRBD1	TRBJ1-2	few	TGTGCCAGCAGCCCTGACTTACAGGGGACGGGGAATGGCTACACCTTC	CASSPDLQGTGNGYTF
TRBV12-3/TRBV12-4	TRBD2	TRBJ2-3	-	TGTGCCAGCAGTCATCTAGCGGGGATCACAGATACGCAGTATTTT	CASSHLAGITDTQYF
TRBV2	TRBD1	TRBJ2-7	-	TGTGCCAGCAGTAACCGGACAGGATGGATAGGTTCCTACGAGCAGTACTTC	CASSNRTGWIGSYEQYF
TRBV28	TRBD1	TRBJ2-7	few	TGTGCCAGCATTCCGACAGGGAGCTCCTACGAGCAGTACTTC	CASIPTGSSYEQYF
TRBV7-9	-	TRBJ2-5	few	TGTGCCAGCAGCTTAGAAACGGGGATCCCGTACTTC	CASSLETGIPYF